This passage covers 29 T cell receptor beta chains from one sample sequenced in a study of read filtering for tumor transcriptome and immune sequencing (dated by TCRdb to the early 2020s). These reads were obtained on an Illumina HiSeq 4000. TCR libraries were constructed from approximately 360 ng RNA using the Immunoverse kit, and molecular barcoded adaptors covering alpha/delta and beta/gamma chains were employed. TCRdb redid the processing of the public reads, applying fastp at Q25 and MiXCR, and retained in-frame beta chains. Every entry covers one CDR3 protein and lists the most common genes and DNA from its rows. The sample contains some 120,000 distinct CDR3 sequences, approximately 12% of them found a single time. 9.5% to 12% of the sample lies in the top ten. What was sequenced was a population of CD138-negative cells sorted from bone marrow. In light of the paper, this sample's cell subset or site label describes: bone marrow mononuclear cells depleted of CD138+ plasma/myeloma cells by negative magnetic selection. Receptor source: a donor at least 40 years old with multiple myeloma.

Ten or more counts support this clonotype. V and J are TRBV12-3 or TRBV12-4 and TRBJ1-6; D is undetermined. This CDR3 has 13 residues. The V gene lost 3 bases and the J gene lost 5 bases, with 5 bases spanning the gap. CDR3 in amino acids: CASSLGDNSPLHF. DNA for the CDR3: TGTGCCAGCAGTTTGGGTGATAATTCACCCCTCCACTTT.

This clonotype occurred many times. V gene TRBV20-1 combines with J gene TRBJ2-1; TRBD2 aligns across 8 bases. V lost 6 bases, J lost 8 bases, and 15 bases stayed unmatched. Germline V CDR1 and CDR2: DFQATT, SNEGSKA (reference sequence). There are 15 residues in the CDR3. CDR3 residues: CSAGVPGLDSDEQFF. The CDR3, as DNA: TGCAGTGCGGGGGTGCCGGGACTAGATTCCGATGAGCAGTTCTTC.

Many counts were recorded for this clonotype. The rearrangement links TRBV28 to TRBJ2-1, with D perhaps TRBD1 or TRBD2 (5 bases each). V gave up 6 bases and J gave up 0 bases, with 12 bases separating them. Germline CDR1 reads MDHEN; CDR2 reads SYDVKM. The CDR3 runs to 15 residues. This CDR3 reads CASRGVWPSYNEQFF. The CDR3 DNA is TGTGCCAGCAGGGGGGTCTGGCCCTCCTACAATGAGCAGTTCTTC. The full variable domain, with the rest looked up from reference TRBV28 and TRBJ2-1, is DVKVTQSSRYLVKRTGEKVFLECVQDMDHENMFWYRQDPGLGLRLIYFSYDVKMKEKGDIPEGYSVSREKKERFSLILESASTNQTSMYLCASRGVWPSYNEQFFGPGTRLTVL.

This clonotype was detected many times. The CDR3 nucleotides read TGTGCCAGCAGTTTTGGAGGGACAGGGAACTACGAGCAGTACTTC. Its protein product is CASSFGGTGNYEQYF. The chain joins TRBV12-3 or TRBV12-4 to TRBJ2-7, with 9 nucleotides matching TRBD1. V gave up 3 bases and J gave up 3 bases; unmatched junction bases: 6. This CDR3 is 15 amino acids long.

In this sample, this clonotype turned up many times. The chain has TRBV3-1 and TRBJ2-5; 10 bases are a match to TRBD2. After removal of 9 bases from V and 5 bases from J, the junction contained 15 bases not matched to a gene. Germline V CDR1 and CDR2: LGHDT, YNNKEL (reference sequence). This CDR3 comprises 16 residues. DNA of the CDR3: TGTGCCAGTGACTTCATAAGCGGGGGGGCCCAGGAGACCCAGTACTTC. Protein sequence: CASDFISGGAQETQYF.

This clonotype showed up many times. The CDR3 DNA reads TGTGCCAGCAGCAACACAGGGGGCCCGGGGGAGCAGTACTTC. Encoded protein: CASSNTGGPGEQYF. V is TRBV11-2 and J is TRBJ2-7; TRBD1 matches 9 bases. Unmatched junction bases numbered 9, after V lost 5 bases and J lost 7 bases. This CDR3 comprises 14 residues. Germline V gene lookup returns CDR1 SGHAT and CDR2 FQNNGV. Drawing the rest from reference TRBV11-2 and TRBJ2-7, the complete variable domain is EAGVAQSPRYKIIEKRQSVAFWCNPISGHATLYWYQQILGQGPKLLIQFQNNGVVDDSQLPKDRFSAERLKGVDSTLKIQPAKLEDSAVYLCASSNTGGPGEQYFGPGTRLTVT.

This clonotype showed up just a few times. With a much larger clone just one base away, this may be a read error. The chain links TRBV30 to TRBJ1-2, with D perhaps matching TRBD1 (6 bases). V was trimmed by 4 bases and J by 6 bases, leaving 18 bases between them. The CDR3 sequence is 14 residues long. CDR1 GTSNPN and CDR2 SVGIG come from the germline V gene (reference sequence). In DNA form, the CDR3 reads TGTGCCTGGACGCAGGGCAGGGGACCTGATGGCTACACCTTC. Protein: CAWTQGRGPDGYTF.

This chain connects TRBV12-5 to TRBJ1-1; D perhaps matches TRBD1 (5 bases). Germline V gene sequence: CDR1 LGHNT, CDR2 FRNRAP. The V end lost 7 bases, the J end lost 0 bases, and 15 bases lay between the germline ends. The CDR3 is made up of 15 amino acids. The CDR3 spells CASDNRIAVNTEAFF. CDR3 DNA: TGTGCTAGTGACAACAGGATAGCGGTGAACACTGAAGCTTTCTTT.

This clonotype was detected a few times. The chain couples TRBV5-4 to TRBJ2-1; 7 nucleotides agree with TRBD1. CDR1 and CDR2 (germline): SGHNT, YYREEE (reference sequence). With V trimmed by 3 bases and J by 4 bases, 13 bases remained unmatched. The CDR3 contains 17 residues. The CDR3 region has the DNA TGTGCCAGCAGCTCCGACAGGGTATACAAGGTTTACAATGAGCAGTTCTTC. Protein: CASSSDRVYKVYNEQFF.

This clonotype was detected many times. The V gene is TRBV28, the J gene TRBJ2-7; D gene uncertain. V was cut by 1 base and J by 4 bases, with 5 bases left in between. The CDR3 consists of 12 residues. Germline V gene lookup returns CDR1 MDHEN and CDR2 SYDVKM. The CDR3: CASSLLGYEQYF. The CDR3 nucleotides read TGTGCCAGCAGTTTATTAGGTTACGAGCAGTACTTC.

In the case of this clonotype: A much larger clone differs by one base, so this may be a read error. The chain carries TRBV18 and TRBJ1-5; D not resolved. This CDR3 is built from 12 residues. The germline CDR1 and CDR2 sequences are KGHSH and LQKENI. V was pared by 3 bases and J by 15 bases, with 15 bases between. CDR3 sequence (DNA): TGTGCCAGCTCACCCGGCGAGGGAGCCCTGCATTTT. As protein: CASSPGEGALHF.

The sample holds a few counts of this clonotype. A much larger clone sits a single nucleotide away, making a read error possible. This chain connects TRBV7-9 to TRBJ1-5, with D uncertain. The germline CDR1 and CDR2 sequences are SEHNR and FQNEAQ (reference sequence). The CDR3 sequence is 12 residues long. The DNA of the CDR3 is TGTGCCAGCAGCTTCGTAAATCAGCCCCGGCATTTT. Protein sequence: CASSFVNQPRHF.

The table lists this clonotype with many counts. Here the CDR3 DNA reads TGTGCCAGCCGAAGCGGGCTTTACAATGAGCAGTTCTTC. Translation: CASRSGLYNEQFF. The chain couples TRBV6-2 or TRBV6-3 to TRBJ2-1; possibly TRBD2 for D (6 bases). The CDR3 runs 13 residues. The V gene lost 8 bases and the J gene lost 4 bases, with 12 bases spanning the gap. Per germline, CDR1 MNHEY and CDR2 SVGEGT.

This clonotype was recorded many times. V is TRBV5-1 and J is TRBJ2-3; D unclear. CDR3 length: 16 residues. V was pared by 2 bases and J by 1 base, with 14 bases between. In germline, CDR1 is SGHRS, CDR2 YFSETQ. The CDR3 loop is CASSLDERTRTDTQYF. DNA of the CDR3: TGCGCCAGCAGCTTAGACGAAAGGACCCGCACAGATACGCAGTATTTT. Using reference TRBV5-1 and TRBJ2-3 for the parts outside the CDR3, the full variable domain is KAGVTQTPRYLIKTRGQQVTLSCSPISGHRSVSWYQQTPGQGLQFLFEYFSETQRNKGNFPGRFSGRQFSNSRSEMNVSTLELGDSALYLCASSLDERTRTDTQYFGPGTRLTVL.

This chain joins TRBV29-1 and TRBJ1-1; D is perhaps TRBD1 (5 bases). Trimming shortened V by 0 bases and J by 4 bases, and 24 bases separated the two germline ends. Germline V gene data show CDR1 as SQVTM and CDR2 as ANQGSEA. This CDR3 comprises 18 residues. The CDR3 sequence: CSVEDQMAGKVRGTEAFF. CDR3 sequence (DNA): TGCAGCGTTGAAGATCAGATGGCAGGGAAGGTTCGGGGCACTGAAGCTTTCTTT.

This clonotype has ten or more counts. The chain couples TRBV19 to TRBJ1-5; 7 bases agree with TRBD1. The CDR3 contains 13 residues. Germline lookup yields CDR1 LNHDA and CDR2 SQIVND (reference sequence). V was pared by 5 bases and J by 9 bases, with 7 bases of the junction left unmatched. As DNA, the CDR3 is TGTGCCAGTAGTCCGGACAGGCTCCGGCCCCAGCATTTT. As protein: CASSPDRLRPQHF.

The sample holds many counts of this clonotype. This chain uses TRBV5-1 with TRBJ2-3; D not certain. The CDR3 has 14 amino acids. The germline CDR1 and CDR2 sequences are SGHRS and YFSETQ. Trimming left V 0 bases short and J 6 bases short, with 11 bases between. CDR3 sequence reads: CASSLEGKEDTQYF. DNA for the CDR3: TGCGCCAGCAGCTTGGAAGGGAAGGAGGATACGCAGTATTTT.

This chain joins TRBV5-4 and TRBJ2-6; no clear D gene. The CDR3 spans 14 residues. V lost 3 bases, J lost 0 bases, and 4 bases lay in between. Germline V lookup: CDR1 SGHNT, CDR2 YYREEE (reference sequence). CDR3 sequence: CASSYSSGANVLTF. The CDR3, as DNA: TGTGCCAGCAGCTACAGCTCTGGGGCCAACGTCCTGACTTTC.

In its sample, this clonotype was seen many times. The rearrangement joins TRBV20-1 to TRBJ2-1; D is uncertain. V was trimmed by 3 bases and J by 3 bases, leaving 9 bases between them. Germline-derived CDR1 and CDR2 are DFQATT and SNEGSKA (reference sequence). The CDR3 spans 13 residues. The CDR3 is CSASLALYNEQFF. CDR3 DNA: TGCAGTGCTAGTTTGGCCCTCTACAATGAGCAGTTCTTC.

V usage is TRBV27 and J usage is TRBJ2-5; 7 nucleotides align to TRBD1. The CDR3 is 15 residues long. Trimming took 5 bases from V and 1 from J; bases not matched to a gene: 7. Germline CDR1 is MNHEY and CDR2 is SMNVEV (reference sequence). CDR3 loop: CASSTLRDSQETQYF. DNA for the CDR3: TGTGCCAGCAGTACTCTCCGGGACAGCCAAGAGACCCAGTACTTC.

This clonotype was recorded many times. An end of the junction does not agree with germline; a read error may underlie this. The CDR3 DNA reads as TGCAGCGTCGAAGCAGGAGCCGTCTCCTACAATGAGCAGTTCTTC. Its translation is CSVEAGAVSYNEQFF. This rearrangement joins TRBV29-1 to TRBJ2-1; D is unresolved. Per germline, CDR1 SQVTM and CDR2 ANQGSEA. The CDR3 sequence is 15 residues long.

This clonotype was seen repeatedly, ten times or more. The chain couples TRBV20-1 to TRBJ2-1; D is ambiguous. Trimming took off 0 bases at V and 5 bases at J, with 5 bases between the two ends. CDR1 DFQATT and CDR2 SNEGSKA come from the germline V gene (reference sequence). This CDR3 is built from 12 residues. CDR3 amino acids: CSARDPNNEQFF. CDR3 in DNA: TGCAGTGCTAGAGACCCCAACAATGAGCAGTTCTTC.

This clonotype was seen at least ten times. CDR3 residues: CASSTYEGEQFF. CDR3 sequence (DNA): TGTGCCAGCAGCACTTACGAGGGTGAGCAGTTCTTC. This chain uses TRBV11-3 with TRBJ2-1, with D maybe TRBD2 (5 bases). The germline V gene has CDR1 SGHNT and CDR2 YENEEA. The CDR3 sequence is 12 residues long. The V and J ends lost 5 bases and 9 bases respectively, with 11 bases between them.

This clonotype was seen at least ten times. The V gene is TRBV6-1, the J gene TRBJ1-5; 7 nucleotides line up with TRBD1. The V gene end was trimmed by 8 bases and the J gene end by 0 bases; junction bases not matched to a gene: 7. This CDR3 spans 15 amino acids. Germline V gene data show CDR1 as MNHNS and CDR2 as SASEGT. The CDR3 loop is CASLLTGNSNQPQHF. CDR3 in DNA: TGTGCCAGCCTCCTGACAGGGAATAGCAATCAGCCCCAGCATTTT.

Concerning this clonotype itself: A single base is all that separates this from a far larger clone, so a read error is likely. This chain connects TRBV12-3 or TRBV12-4 to TRBJ2-1; D may be TRBD1 (6 bases). The CDR3 runs to 15 residues. The DNA for the CDR3 is TGTGCCAGTCTGGCCAGGGGCTCGTCCTGCAATGAGCAGTTCTTC. Residues: CASLARGSSCNEQFF.

This clonotype was seen many times. Written as DNA, the CDR3 is TGCGCCAGCAGCTTGGCCGCCAGGATGAACACTGAAGCTTTCTTT. This encodes CASSLAARMNTEAFF. The chain is built from TRBV5-1 and TRBJ1-1; no clear D gene. The CDR3 length is 15 residues. Per germline, CDR1 SGHRS and CDR2 YFSETQ. V lost 0 bases and J lost 0, with 9 bases in between. Looking up the rest from reference TRBV5-1 and TRBJ1-1 gives the full variable domain: KAGVTQTPRYLIKTRGQQVTLSCSPISGHRSVSWYQQTPGQGLQFLFEYFSETQRNKGNFPGRFSGRQFSNSRSEMNVSTLELGDSALYLCASSLAARMNTEAFFGQGTRLTVV.

This clonotype has at least ten counts. The chain joins TRBV9 to TRBJ2-3; 7 nucleotides match TRBD1. There are 14 residues in the CDR3. Per the germline V gene, CDR1 is SGDLS and CDR2 is YYNGEE. Trimming cost V 3 bases and J 2 bases; bases outside gene matches: 3. CDR3 sequence (DNA): TGTGCCAGCAGCGGAGGGACAGTCACAGATACGCAGTATTTT. Translating gives CASSGGTVTDTQYF.

This clonotype was recorded many times. The chain combines TRBV5-1 with TRBJ2-7; D is undetermined. V was cut by 0 bases and J by 3 bases, with 4 bases left in between. Germline values: CDR1 SGHRS, CDR2 YFSETQ. This CDR3 region has 12 residues. The DNA of the CDR3 is TGCGCCAGCAGCTTGGGAGGCTACGAGCAGTACTTC. Protein: CASSLGGYEQYF.

This clonotype was found once. This CDR3 fails to terminate in the conserved phenylalanine or tryptophan, so it likely reflects a read error. This chain links TRBV30 with TRBJ1-5; TRBD1 might be the D (6 bases). The CDR3 consists of 16 residues. Germline V gene data show CDR1 as GTSNPN and CDR2 as SVGIG (reference sequence). V was clipped by 3 bases and J by 2 bases, with 17 bases between them. CDR3 coding DNA: TGTGCCTGGAGCGCAGCGGGGGGCTTTGGCAATCAGCCCCAGCATCTC. Translated: CAWSAAGGFGNQPQHL.